One and the same sample provided the 27 T cell receptor beta chains below, sequenced in a study of T cell responses to AZD1222 COVID-19 vaccine. Method: immunoSEQ multiplex PCR; TCRdb's copy keeps in-frame clones and lacks some. This table holds 150,000 to 200,000 clones, over 80% found once. The sample consisted of peripheral blood, taken on day 0 of AZD1222 vaccination. The receptor source for this set is an adult in good health.

This chain connects TRBV3-1 (or the pseudogene TRBV3-2) to TRBJ1-4, with TRBD1 matching 7 bases. This CDR3 has 13 amino acids. The germline V gene has CDR1 LGHDT and CDR2 YNNKEL (reference sequence). Trimming cost V 3 bases and J 12 bases; bases outside gene matches: 7. The CDR3 is CASSHLGGGELFF. For the CDR3, the DNA is TGTGCCAGCAGCCACTTAGGGGGCGGGGAACTGTTTTTT.

V is TRBV4-2 and J is TRBJ2-6; weak D call: TRBD2 (5 bases). V gave up 1 base and J gave up 2 bases, with 18 bases separating them. The CDR3 loop spans 19 amino acids. The germline V gene has CDR1 LGHNA and CDR2 YNFKEQ. The CDR3, as DNA: TGTGCCAGCAGCCAAGGTCCGGGAACACGAGGTGCTGGGGCCAACGTCCTGACTTTC. Protein: CASSQGPGTRGAGANVLTF.

The rearrangement uses TRBV27 and TRBJ2-3; TRBD2 is a possible D gene (6 bases). Germline V gene sequence: CDR1 MNHEY, CDR2 SMNVEV (reference sequence). This CDR3 is built from 13 residues. V was pared by 6 bases and J by 10 bases, with 17 bases between. The CDR3 is CASRDSSRGSQYF. CDR3 nucleotides: TGTGCCAGCAGGGATTCCAGCCGGGGGTCGCAGTATTTT.

V is TRBV4-2 and J is TRBJ2-7, with a possible D match to TRBD2 (6 bases). This CDR3 is built from 12 residues. Trimming took 0 bases from V and 9 from J, leaving 9 bases between them. Per germline, CDR1 LGHNA and CDR2 YNFKEQ. The CDR3 loop reads CASSQDRGGQYV. In DNA, the CDR3 is TGTGCCAGCAGCCAAGATAGGGGAGGGCAGTACGTC.

The chain carries TRBV11-2 and TRBJ2-2; no firm D call. Deletions cut 0 bases from V and 8 bases from J, with 13 bases between. There are 15 residues in the CDR3. Germline V gene sequence: CDR1 SGHAT, CDR2 FQNNGV. CDR3 DNA: TGTGCCAGCAGCTTAGAACCGATGACGTGGGGGGAGCTGTTTTTT. Translation gives CASSLEPMTWGELFF.

The V gene is TRBV5-1, the J gene TRBJ1-4; the D gene is possibly TRBD1 (5 bases). V was clipped by 4 bases and J by 5 bases, with 12 bases between them. The CDR3 covers 14 residues. CDR1 SGHRS and CDR2 YFSETQ come from the germline V gene. This chain's CDR3 is CASSATGGNEKLFF. CDR3 coding DNA: TGCGCCAGCAGCGCGACCGGGGGAAATGAAAAACTGTTTTTT. Supplemented by reference TRBV5-1 and TRBJ1-4, the full variable domain reads KAGVTQTPRYLIKTRGQQVTLSCSPISGHRSVSWYQQTPGQGLQFLFEYFSETQRNKGNFPGRFSGRQFSNSRSEMNVSTLELGDSALYLCASSATGGNEKLFFGSGTQLSVL.

This chain links TRBV4-1 with TRBJ1-6; D may be TRBD1 (5 bases). The CDR3 totals 17 residues. Germline V gene data show CDR1 as MGHRA and CDR2 as YSYEKL. V was shortened by 1 base and J by 5 bases, with 15 bases between the two germline ends. CDR3 coding DNA: TGCGCCAGCAGCCAAGGGGGCGTTAGCCTGGATAATTCACCCCTCCACTTT. It is translated as CASSQGGVSLDNSPLHF.

The chain joins TRBV5-6 to TRBJ2-5; D is possibly TRBD2 (5 bases). The V and J ends lost 2 bases and 4 bases respectively, with 12 bases between them. The germline gives CDR1 SGHDT, CDR2 YYEEEE. The CDR3 consists of 14 residues. This chain's CDR3 is CASSLRGIGETQYF. Written as DNA, the CDR3 is TGTGCCAGCAGCTTAAGAGGGATCGGAGAGACCCAGTACTTC.

This clone was recorded once. The J gene is TRBJ2-5, the V gene TRBV13, with D unresolved. V dropped 4 bases and J dropped 5 bases, with 11 bases sitting between them. The V gene's germline CDR1 is PRHDT and CDR2 FYEKMQ (reference sequence). The CDR3 has 13 residues. CDR3 loop: CASSYGPGETQYF. The CDR3 DNA sequence: TGTGCCAGCAGCTACGGACCGGGCGAGACCCAGTACTTC.

The V call is TRBV20-1, the J call TRBJ2-7, with D perhaps TRBD1 or TRBD2 (5 bases each). Per germline, CDR1 DFQATT and CDR2 SNEGSKA (reference sequence). The ends were cut back, 5 bases at V and 0 bases at J, with 5 bases in the middle. The CDR3 is 11 amino acids. This CDR3 reads CSAGTSYEQYF. As DNA, the CDR3 is TGCAGTGCTGGGACCTCCTACGAGCAGTACTTC.

This chain links TRBV18 with TRBJ2-3; D not certain. Germline V gene data show CDR1 as KGHSH and CDR2 as LQKENI. V gave up 3 bases and J gave up 2 bases, with 15 bases separating them. There are 16 residues in the CDR3. The CDR3 nucleotides read TGTGCCAGCTCACCTCAGGCGAACACTTTCACAGATACGCAGTATTTT. This sequence encodes CASSPQANTFTDTQYF.

The chain couples TRBV4-1 to TRBJ2-2; 12 positions agree with TRBD2. Germline V gives CDR1 MGHRA, CDR2 YSYEKL. The CDR3 totals 17 residues. The junction had 5 bases not matched to a gene; V was cut back by 1 base and J by 5 bases. The CDR3 is CASSQVGLAGGTGELFF. CDR3 DNA: TGCGCCAGCAGCCAAGTCGGTCTAGCGGGAGGGACCGGGGAGCTGTTTTTT.

V and J are TRBV4-3 and TRBJ1-1; 10 bases agree with TRBD1. Looked up from germline, CDR1 is LGHNA and CDR2 is YSLEER. The CDR3 has 14 residues. V was pared by 4 bases and J by 1 base, with 0 bases of the junction left unmatched. Here the CDR3 reads CASSRDRGNTEAFF. The DNA for the CDR3 is TGCGCCAGCAGCCGGGACAGGGGGAACACTGAAGCTTTCTTT.

J is TRBJ1-1 and V is TRBV28; possibly TRBD1 for D (5 bases). This CDR3 comprises 12 residues. The V gene's germline CDR1 is MDHEN and CDR2 SYDVKM. V lost 8 bases to trimming and J lost 3 bases, with 10 bases between them. In nucleotides, the CDR3 is TGTGCCAGCCGTCCGGGGGACACTGAAGCTTTCTTT. Translated, it gives CASRPGDTEAFF.

The chain has TRBV3-1 (or the pseudogene TRBV3-2) and TRBJ1-3, with D hard to call. CDR1 is LGHDT and CDR2 is YNNKEL in the germline V gene (reference sequence). This CDR3 spans 16 amino acids. V lost 3 bases and J lost 4, with 16 bases in between. The CDR3 bases are TGTGCCAGCAGCCAGGCCAGCGGCGGCGCCGGAAACACCATATATTTT. Protein: CASSQASGGAGNTIYF.

The chain couples TRBV5-1 to TRBJ2-1; TRBD1 is a possible D gene (6 bases). There are 12 residues in the CDR3. Germline V gives CDR1 SGHRS, CDR2 YFSETQ. The V end lost 6 bases, the J end lost 9 bases, and 13 bases lay between the germline ends. CDR3 amino acids: CASKVGATEQFF. Here the CDR3 DNA reads TGCGCCAGCAAGGTGGGGGCAACTGAGCAGTTCTTC.

The genes are TRBV7-2 and TRBJ1-2; TRBD1 might be the D (6 bases). CDR1 SGHTA and CDR2 FQGNSA come from the germline V gene. The CDR3 totals 14 residues. Trimming left V 1 base short and J 8 bases short, with 14 bases between. CDR3 coding DNA: TGTGCCAGCAGCTTAGTAGTCGGGGGCTGGGGCTACACCTTC. Its translation is CASSLVVGGWGYTF.

This chain links TRBV29-1 with TRBJ2-1; 14 bases map to TRBD2. V lost 5 bases, J lost 5 bases, and 5 bases stayed unmatched. The CDR3 is made up of 15 amino acids. The germline V gene has CDR1 SQVTM and CDR2 ANQGSEA. CDR3 amino acids: CSVKRGLAGDNEQFF. The CDR3 DNA sequence: TGCAGCGTTAAGAGGGGACTAGCGGGGGACAATGAGCAGTTCTTC.

The chain has TRBV9 and TRBJ1-2; 9 bases align to TRBD1. The CDR3 sequence is 14 residues long. J gave up 4 bases and V 4 bases, and 5 bases lay outside the gene matches. Germline lookup yields CDR1 SGDLS and CDR2 YYNGEE. The CDR3 nucleotides are TGTGCCAGCAGCCCTGGACAGGGGCTCTATGGCTACACCTTC. Translation: CASSPGQGLYGYTF.

This chain connects TRBV11-2 to TRBJ2-1, with TRBD2 matching over 8 bases. V lost 5 bases, J lost 8 bases, and 8 bases stayed unmatched. Germline CDR1 is SGHAT and CDR2 is FQNNGV. There are 14 residues in the CDR3. CDR3 bases: TGTGCCAGCAGCCCAGACCCCGGGGGGGATGAGCAGTTCTTC. Amino acids: CASSPDPGGDEQFF.

This chain connects TRBV11-2 to TRBJ1-5, with D possibly TRBD1 on 6 matching bases. This CDR3 is built from 15 residues. Germline V lookup: CDR1 SGHAT, CDR2 FQNNGV. With 1 base removed from V and 6 bases from J, the gap between germline ends came to 13 bases. As DNA, the CDR3 is TGTGCCAGCAGCTTAGGGGGGCCCTTGCCTCAGCCCCAGCATTTT. It yields the protein CASSLGGPLPQPQHF.

V is TRBV7-9 and J is TRBJ2-5; 7 bases are a match to TRBD1. The CDR3 loop spans 14 amino acids. The germline V gene has CDR1 SEHNR and CDR2 FQNEAQ (reference sequence). The ends lost 2 bases at V and 4 bases at J; junction bases unmatched: 4. The CDR3 nucleotides read TGTGCCAGCAGCTTAACCAACAGGGGAGAGACCCAGTACTTC. The encoded protein is CASSLTNRGETQYF.

This sequence joins TRBV5-1 and TRBJ1-2; the D gene is possibly TRBD1 (6 bases). The CDR3 is 14 residues long. V lost 4 bases and J lost 3, with 13 bases in between. Germline V gene data show CDR1 as SGHRS and CDR2 as YFSETQ. Written as DNA, the CDR3 is TGCGCCAGCAGCGGCGGGGGCAGTTACTATGGCTACACCTTC. It codes for CASSGGGSYYGYTF.

The chain couples TRBV4-1 to TRBJ1-2; D is ambiguous. The ends were cut back, 3 bases at V and 7 bases at J, with 12 bases in the middle. The CDR3 has 13 residues. The germline gives CDR1 MGHRA, CDR2 YSYEKL. Here the CDR3 DNA reads TGCGCCAGCAGCCAGGGAAACGTGGGTGGCTACACCTTC. The encoded protein is CASSQGNVGGYTF.

The rearrangement uses TRBV5-1 and TRBJ1-3, with D possibly TRBD1 on 5 matching bases. The CDR3 is 18 residues long. In germline, CDR1 is SGHRS, CDR2 YFSETQ. Trimming took off 4 bases at V and 0 bases at J, with 20 bases between the two ends. The CDR3 DNA follows: TGCGCCAGCAGCATCAGACCCGGGACGGCGCACTCTGGAAACACCATATATTTT. Its translation is CASSIRPGTAHSGNTIYF.

The chain links TRBV29-1 to TRBJ2-7; a weak D match, TRBD1 (6 bases). Trimming cost V 4 bases and J 3 bases, with 10 bases left between them. The CDR3 runs to 12 residues. Germline V lookup: CDR1 SQVTM, CDR2 ANQGSEA. CDR3 sequence reads: CSVAGQYYEQYF. The CDR3 DNA reads as TGCAGCGTTGCTGGACAGTACTACGAGCAGTACTTC.

J is TRBJ2-1 and V is TRBV4-2, with D unclear. The V gene lost 0 bases and the J gene lost 6 bases, with 6 bases spanning the gap. Germline lookup yields CDR1 LGHNA and CDR2 YNFKEQ. This CDR3 contains 13 residues. The chain's CDR3 is CASSQDLVNEQFF. DNA of the CDR3: TGTGCCAGCAGCCAAGATTTGGTCAATGAGCAGTTCTTC.